The next 18 T cell receptor beta chains were all read from a single sample in a study of early T cells in non-severe SARS-CoV-2 infection. TCRdb fed the 5' RACE reads into MiXCR, producing one record per CDR3 protein. The sample consists of 90,000 to 120,000 distinct CDR3 sequences, 11% of them appearing once. Sequencing input: whole blood. The source of these receptors is an adult who was a healthcare worker with PCR-confirmed SARS-CoV-2 infection or an uninfected control (not recorded which).

The chain couples TRBV7-2 to TRBJ2-3; 10 nucleotides agree with TRBD2. V shed 2 bases and J 0 bases; nucleotides not matched to a gene: 5. The CDR3 is made up of 17 amino acids. In germline, CDR1 is SGHTA, CDR2 FQGNSA. CDR3 nucleotide sequence: TGTGCCAGCAGCTTAATTCGACTAGCGGGTAGCACAGATACGCAGTATTTT. Its translation: CASSLIRLAGSTDTQYF.

This clonotype was recorded many times. This chain uses TRBV6-5 with TRBJ2-3; D gene uncertain. V shed 6 bases and J shed 0 bases, with 10 bases lying between them. The CDR3 is 14 residues long. Germline CDR1 reads MNHEY; CDR2 reads SVGAGI. This CDR3 is CASSPVGSTDTQYF. As DNA, the CDR3 is TGTGCCAGCAGCCCCGTTGGTAGCACAGATACGCAGTATTTT.

This chain's CDR3 is CASSVGGGQPQHF. For the CDR3, the DNA is TGTGCCAGCAGCGTAGGGGGAGGTCAGCCCCAGCATTTT. The chain combines TRBV9 with TRBJ1-5; D unresolved. Germline V CDR1 and CDR2: SGDLS, YYNGEE. Trimming removed 0 bases from V and 6 bases from J, with 7 bases in between. The CDR3 sequence is 13 residues long.

This clonotype was counted only a few times. The chain employs TRBV5-1 and TRBJ2-3, with 9 bases fitting TRBD1. CDR1 and CDR2 from the germline V gene are SGHRS and YFSETQ. V lost 4 bases and J lost 5; bases outside the gene matches: 5. This CDR3 contains 14 residues. CDR3 DNA: TGCGCCAGCAGCATGGGACAGGGAGGAGATACGCAGTATTTT. This encodes CASSMGQGGDTQYF. The full variable domain, rest sourced from reference TRBV5-1 and TRBJ2-3, is KAGVTQTPRYLIKTRGQQVTLSCSPISGHRSVSWYQQTPGQGLQFLFEYFSETQRNKGNFPGRFSGRQFSNSRSEMNVSTLELGDSALYLCASSMGQGGDTQYFGPGTRLTVL.

This clonotype occurred a few times. The genes are TRBV7-8 and TRBJ2-3; D gene uncertain. The CDR3 consists of 15 residues. Per germline, CDR1 SGHVS and CDR2 FQNEAQ. Trimming pared 1 base from V and 0 bases from J, leaving 8 bases between. In DNA form, the CDR3 reads TGTGCCAGCAGCTTAGAAGCTGCCAGCACAGATACGCAGTATTTT. Translation: CASSLEAASTDTQYF.

In its sample, this clonotype was seen a few times. V usage is TRBV20-1 and J usage is TRBJ2-1; TRBD2 matches 8 bases. The CDR3 runs to 15 residues. V trimming: 5 bases; J trimming: 9 bases; junction bases outside the gene matches: 15. CDR1 and CDR2 from the germline V gene are DFQATT and SNEGSKA (reference sequence). Written as DNA, the CDR3 is TGCAGTGCTGGATTTACCGGGACTAGTGCCGGTGAGCAGTTCTTC. It specifies CSAGFTGTSAGEQFF.

V is TRBV5-1 and J is TRBJ2-5; D may correspond to TRBD1 or TRBD2 (6 bases each). Germline CDR1 and CDR2: SGHRS and YFSETQ. The V gene lost 1 base and the J gene lost 3 bases, with 13 bases spanning the gap. The CDR3 is 15 residues long. CDR3 amino acids: CASSLRGAAEETQYF. The CDR3 DNA reads TGCGCCAGCAGCTTGAGGGGGGCGGCCGAAGAGACCCAGTACTTC.

This clonotype appeared many times. The gene calls are TRBV6-2 or TRBV6-3 and TRBJ1-5; 9 bases agree with TRBD1. Germline V gene data show CDR1 as MNHEY and CDR2 as SVGEGT. This CDR3 spans 14 amino acids. V was clipped by 2 bases and J by 6 bases; unmatched bases: 2. Written as DNA, the CDR3 is TGTGCCAGCAGTTACCTACAGGGGGCTCAGCCCCAGCATTTT. It encodes CASSYLQGAQPQHF.

This clonotype showed up many times. CDR3 nucleotide sequence: TGTGCCAGCAGCTTAACCGGGACAGGGGTGACCACAGATACGCAGTATTTT. Translation: CASSLTGTGVTTDTQYF. The V gene is TRBV7-2, the J gene TRBJ2-3, with 10 bases fitting TRBD1. The CDR3 length is 17 residues. V lost 2 bases, J lost 2 bases, and 7 bases stayed unmatched. Germline loops: CDR1 SGHTA, CDR2 FQGNSA.

This clonotype was seen more than once but under ten times. This chain joins TRBV30 and TRBJ1-5, with D unclear. This CDR3 is 15 amino acids long. V dropped 3 bases and J dropped 2 bases, with 14 bases sitting between them. Per germline, CDR1 GTSNPN and CDR2 SVGIG (reference sequence). The CDR3 nucleotides read TGTGCCTGGAGCCGCCCGGGAGCGGGCAATCAGCCCCAGCATTTT. Its protein is CAWSRPGAGNQPQHF.

This clonotype was recorded at least ten times. V is TRBV28 and J is TRBJ1-2; D is unclear. Trimming pared 3 bases from V and 8 bases from J, leaving 10 bases between. The germline V gene encodes CDR1 MDHEN and CDR2 SYDVKM. This CDR3 spans 12 amino acids. The CDR3 loop is CASSLGVGGYTF. In nucleotides, the CDR3 is TGTGCCAGCAGTTTGGGAGTAGGGGGCTACACCTTC.

This clonotype occurred a few times. This chain connects TRBV6-2 or TRBV6-3 to TRBJ2-1; 7 positions match TRBD2. The CDR3 is 14 residues long. CDR1 is MNHEY, CDR2 SVGEGT, per germline. Trimming removed 3 bases from V and 6 bases from J; junction bases left unmatched: 5. CDR3: CASSYLAGVNEQFF. CDR3 coding DNA: TGTGCCAGCAGTTATTTGGCGGGAGTCAATGAGCAGTTCTTC.

V usage is TRBV12-3 or TRBV12-4 and J usage is TRBJ1-5, with a possible D match to TRBD1 (5 bases). V was shortened by 5 bases and J by 5 bases, with 16 bases between the two germline ends. This CDR3 is 15 amino acids long. Here the CDR3 DNA reads TGTGCCAGCAGTCCGTCAGGGCTCGAGGATCAGCCCCAGCATTTT. Protein product: CASSPSGLEDQPQHF.

The sample holds a few counts of this clonotype. Germline and junction disagree at one end, which may indicate a read error. The chain links TRBV7-6 to TRBJ2-1; D may correspond to TRBD1 or TRBD2 (5 bases each). The CDR3 is 13 amino acids. In germline, CDR1 is SGHVS, CDR2 FNYEAQ. CDR3: CVSSRDQYNEQFF. CDR3 DNA sequence: TGTGTCAGCAGCCGGGACCAGTACAATGAGCAGTTCTTC. Drawing the rest from reference TRBV7-6 and TRBJ2-1, the complete variable domain is GAGVSQSPRYKVTKRGQDVALRCDPISGHVSLYWYRQALGQGPEFLTYFNYEAQQDKSGLPNDRFSAERPEGSISTLTIQRTEQRDSAMYRCVSSRDQYNEQFFGPGTRLTVL.

A note on this clonotype: A clone one base away is much larger, so this may be a read error. This chain links TRBV11-2 with TRBJ2-3; TRBD1 might be the D (5 bases). The CDR3 loop spans 15 amino acids. In germline, CDR1 is SGHAT, CDR2 FQNNGV. The CDR3 DNA follows: TGTGCCGGCAGGACCGACAGACCCAGCACAGATACGCAGTATTTT. This translates into CAGRTDRPSTDTQYF.

This clonotype has only a few counts. The V call is TRBV28, the J call TRBJ1-1; 9 bases are a match to TRBD1. J was trimmed by 7 bases and V by 8 bases; bases with no gene match: 11. This CDR3 is built from 14 residues. Germline V gene data show CDR1 as MDHEN and CDR2 as SYDVKM. The CDR3 nucleotides read TGTGCCAGCCGCTCACAGGGGGCCTCATTTGAAGCTTTCTTT. Its translation: CASRSQGASFEAFF.

The chain links TRBV5-1 to TRBJ2-5; D gene unclear. Per the germline V gene, CDR1 is SGHRS and CDR2 is YFSETQ. V was clipped by 0 bases and J by 7 bases, with 4 bases between them. CDR3 length: 11 residues. This CDR3 reads CASSLDGTQYF. The CDR3, as DNA: TGCGCCAGCAGCTTGGATGGGACCCAGTACTTC. Complete variable domain (other parts from reference TRBV5-1 and TRBJ2-5): KAGVTQTPRYLIKTRGQQVTLSCSPISGHRSVSWYQQTPGQGLQFLFEYFSETQRNKGNFPGRFSGRQFSNSRSEMNVSTLELGDSALYLCASSLDGTQYFGPGTRLLVL.

This chain links TRBV5-1 with TRBJ2-2, with D possibly matching TRBD2 (5 bases). Per the germline V gene, CDR1 is SGHRS and CDR2 is YFSETQ. Trimming removed 0 bases from V and 5 bases from J, with 8 bases in between. The CDR3 runs to 14 residues. CDR3 region: CASSLEPGTGELFF. The CDR3 bases are TGCGCCAGCAGCTTGGAACCGGGAACCGGGGAGCTGTTTTTT. Full variable domain (outside the CDR3, taken from reference TRBV5-1 and TRBJ2-2): KAGVTQTPRYLIKTRGQQVTLSCSPISGHRSVSWYQQTPGQGLQFLFEYFSETQRNKGNFPGRFSGRQFSNSRSEMNVSTLELGDSALYLCASSLEPGTGELFFGEGSRLTVL.